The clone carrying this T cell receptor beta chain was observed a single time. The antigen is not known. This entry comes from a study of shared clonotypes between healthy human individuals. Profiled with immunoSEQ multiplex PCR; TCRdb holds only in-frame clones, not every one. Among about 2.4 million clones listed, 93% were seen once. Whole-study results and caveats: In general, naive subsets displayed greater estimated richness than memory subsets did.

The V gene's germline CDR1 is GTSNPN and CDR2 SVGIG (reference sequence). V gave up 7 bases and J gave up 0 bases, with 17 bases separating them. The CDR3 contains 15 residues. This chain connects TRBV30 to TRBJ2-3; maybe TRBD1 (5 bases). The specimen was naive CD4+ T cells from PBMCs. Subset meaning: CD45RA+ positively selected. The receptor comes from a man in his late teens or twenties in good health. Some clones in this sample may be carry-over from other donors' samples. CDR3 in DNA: TGTGCCTCGAACCTTCAGGGTCCTAGCACAGATACGCAGTATTTT. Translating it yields CASNLQGPSTDTQYF.